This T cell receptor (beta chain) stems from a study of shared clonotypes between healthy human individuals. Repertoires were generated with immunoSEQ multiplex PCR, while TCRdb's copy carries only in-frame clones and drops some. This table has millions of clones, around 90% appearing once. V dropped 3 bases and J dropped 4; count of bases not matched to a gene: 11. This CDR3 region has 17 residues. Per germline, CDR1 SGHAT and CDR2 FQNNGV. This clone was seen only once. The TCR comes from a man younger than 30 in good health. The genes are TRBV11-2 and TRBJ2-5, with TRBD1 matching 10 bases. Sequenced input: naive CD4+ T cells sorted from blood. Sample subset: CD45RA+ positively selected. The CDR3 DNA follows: TGTGCCAGCAGCTTCGTGTTAAGGACAGGGGGTGGAGAGACCCAGTACTTC. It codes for CASSFVLRTGGGETQYF.